Listed below are T cell receptor beta chains from one sample, sequenced in a study of T cells in narcolepsy. The method was immunoSEQ multiplex PCR; TCRdb's version includes in-frame clones alone and lacks a portion of them. Of 27,000 or so clones detected, roughly nine tenths appear once; the ten largest clones hold 0.9% to 1.2%. Sequenced input: CD45RA- memory CD4+ T cells from PBMCs. The receptors shown here come from a human donor with narcolepsy. The CDR3 runs from the conserved cysteine through the conserved F or W. The D gene is left open where the match is weak. Size is stated for part of the rows, as once, few or many counts, or as a class when the clone is expanded.

clone size: .; V gene: TRBV5-8; D gene: .; J gene: TRBJ1-6; CDR3 DNA: TGTGCCAGCAGGCTTCGATGGGAGGGAGGTAATTCACCCCTCCACTTT; CDR3 protein: CASRLRWEGGNSPLHF
clone size: once; V gene: TRBV6-1; D gene: TRBD1; J gene: TRBJ1-2; CDR3 DNA: TGTGCCAGCAGTGAAGACAGGGGCGTCTATGGCTACACCTTC; CDR3 protein: CASSEDRGVYGYTF
clone size: .; V gene: TRBV4-1; D gene: .; J gene: TRBJ1-2; CDR3 DNA: TGCGCCAGCAGCCAGCATGGTCCATCCAACTATGGCTACACCTTC; CDR3 protein: CASSQHGPSNYGYTF
clone size: once; V gene: TRBV5-4; D gene: TRBD1; J gene: TRBJ1-1; CDR3 DNA: TGTGCCAGCAGCTTGGATCCAGGGGGGAGTGAAGCTTTCTTT; CDR3 protein: CASSLDPGGSEAFF
clone size: once; V gene: TRBV5-1; D gene: .; J gene: TRBJ2-6; CDR3 DNA: TGCGCCAGCAGCTTCTTGGCTGGGGCCAACGTCCTGACTTTC; CDR3 protein: CASSFLAGANVLTF
clone size: .; V gene: TRBV9; D gene: .; J gene: TRBJ1-3; CDR3 DNA: TGTGCCAGCAGCGAAGGCTACGGAAACACCATATATTTT; CDR3 protein: CASSEGYGNTIYF
clone size: once; V gene: TRBV5-4; D gene: .; J gene: TRBJ2-1; CDR3 DNA: TGTGCCAGCAGTGTCAGGGATGGAGGCTCCTACAATGAGCAGTTCTTC; CDR3 protein: CASSVRDGGSYNEQFF
clone size: once; V gene: TRBV2; D gene: .; J gene: TRBJ2-5; CDR3 DNA: TGTGCCAGCAGTGCGGGGGAGACCCAGTACTTC; CDR3 protein: CASSAGETQYF
clone size: .; V gene: TRBV5-8; D gene: TRBD2; J gene: TRBJ2-2; CDR3 DNA: TGTGCCAGCAGCACGGGACTAGCGGTGGGAACCGGGGAGCTGTTTTTT; CDR3 protein: CASSTGLAVGTGELFF
clone size: once; V gene: TRBV9; D gene: TRBD2; J gene: TRBJ2-3; CDR3 DNA: TGTGCCAGCAGCGTCGGGACTAGCCGGGCAGATACGCAGTATTTT; CDR3 protein: CASSVGTSRADTQYF
clone size: .; V gene: TRBV18; D gene: .; J gene: TRBJ2-7; CDR3 DNA: TGTGCCAGCTCACCAGACGGAATCGCCGAGCAGTACTTC; CDR3 protein: CASSPDGIAEQYF
clone size: few; V gene: TRBV12-5; D gene: .; J gene: TRBJ2-3; CDR3 DNA: TGTGCTAGTGGCAGATGGGGGGCTGGAACAGATACGCAGTATTTT; CDR3 protein: CASGRWGAGTDTQYF
clone size: .; V gene: TRBV21-1; D gene: .; J gene: TRBJ1-6; CDR3 DNA: TGTGCCAGCAGCCCATATTCACCCCTCCACTTT; CDR3 protein: CASSPYSPLHF
clone size: .; V gene: TRBV29-1; D gene: .; J gene: TRBJ2-2; CDR3 DNA: TGCAGCGGGGGGAGGAACACCGGGGAGCTGTTTTTT; CDR3 protein: CSGGRNTGELFF
clone size: once; V gene: TRBV27; D gene: .; J gene: TRBJ1-2; CDR3 DNA: TGTGCCAGCAGTCCCCGCCGGGGGGGCTATGGCTACACCTTC; CDR3 protein: CASSPRRGGYGYTF
clone size: .; V gene: TRBV10-1; D gene: .; J gene: TRBJ1-1; CDR3 DNA: TGCGCCAGCAGTGAGGGACAGAACACTGAAGCTTTCTTT; CDR3 protein: CASSEGQNTEAFF
clone size: .; V gene: TRBV7-9; D gene: TRBD2; J gene: TRBJ2-1; CDR3 DNA: TGTGCCAGCAGCTTAGGAGGTAGCGGGGGGCGGGGTGAGCAGTTCTTC; CDR3 protein: CASSLGGSGGRGEQFF
clone size: .; V gene: TRBV11-2; D gene: .; J gene: TRBJ2-5; CDR3 DNA: TGTGCCAGCAGCCCGAGCTGGGCAGGGCCCCAAGAGACCCAGTACTTC; CDR3 protein: CASSPSWAGPQETQYF
clone size: .; V gene: TRBV5-1; D gene: .; J gene: TRBJ2-1; CDR3 DNA: TGCGCCAGCAGCTTTGGGGACCTCTACAATGAGCAGTTCTTC; CDR3 protein: CASSFGDLYNEQFF
clone size: .; V gene: TRBV28; D gene: .; J gene: TRBJ1-2; CDR3 DNA: TGTGCCAGCAGCTCAGGGACTAACTATGGCTACACCTTC; CDR3 protein: CASSSGTNYGYTF
clone size: .; V gene: TRBV19; D gene: .; J gene: TRBJ1-5; CDR3 DNA: TGTGCCAGTAGCCTAGGGGGAGGGAGCAATCAGCCCCAGCATTTT; CDR3 protein: CASSLGGGSNQPQHF
clone size: .; V gene: TRBV7-8; D gene: TRBD1; J gene: TRBJ2-7; CDR3 DNA: TGTGCCAGCAGCCTACGACAGGGTCAGGGGTTGTACGAGCAGTACTTC; CDR3 protein: CASSLRQGQGLYEQYF
clone size: .; V gene: TRBV10-3; D gene: .; J gene: TRBJ1-1; CDR3 DNA: TGTGCCATCAGTGAGGACGGCAGACTGAACACTGAAGCTTTCTTT; CDR3 protein: CAISEDGRLNTEAFF
clone size: once; V gene: TRBV11-3; D gene: TRBD1; J gene: TRBJ2-1; CDR3 DNA: TGTGCCAGCAGCGACCGGGACAGGGGTACTCTTGAGCAGTTCTTC; CDR3 protein: CASSDRDRGTLEQFF
clone size: .; V gene: TRBV18; D gene: TRBD1; J gene: TRBJ2-3; CDR3 DNA: TGTGCCAGCTCGACAGGGCCCACAGATACGCAGTATTTT; CDR3 protein: CASSTGPTDTQYF
clone size: .; V gene: TRBV6-1; D gene: .; J gene: TRBJ2-2; CDR3 DNA: TGTGGGGGCCGGGAAAGCCCTTTCCTCGGGGAGCTGTTTTTT; CDR3 protein: CGGRESPFLGELFF
clone size: few; V gene: TRBV6-1; D gene: .; J gene: TRBJ2-3; CDR3 DNA: TGTGCCAGCAGACGGGGGAACACAGATACGCAGTATTTT; CDR3 protein: CASRRGNTDTQYF
clone size: .; V gene: TRBV19; D gene: TRBD1; J gene: TRBJ1-1; CDR3 DNA: TGTGCCAGTAGGGGGACAGTCGAAGCTTTCTTT; CDR3 protein: CASRGTVEAFF
clone size: .; V gene: TRBV19; D gene: TRBD1; J gene: TRBJ1-5; CDR3 DNA: TGTGCCAGTAGCGCCAACAGGGGGCTAGGGAGCAATCAGCCCCAGCATTTT; CDR3 protein: CASSANRGLGSNQPQHF
clone size: .; V gene: TRBV20-1; D gene: .; J gene: TRBJ1-1; CDR3 DNA: TGCAGTGCTAGAGGGAACGGTGAAGCTTTCTTT; CDR3 protein: CSARGNGEAFF
clone size: .; V gene: TRBV5-1; D gene: .; J gene: TRBJ1-4; CDR3 DNA: TGCGCCAGCAGCTTGGAGGCAGGGGCTAATGAAAAACTGTTTTTT; CDR3 protein: CASSLEAGANEKLFF
clone size: once; V gene: TRBV4-2; D gene: .; J gene: TRBJ1-2; CDR3 DNA: TGTGCCAGCAGCCAAGATGCCTATGGCTACACCTTC; CDR3 protein: CASSQDAYGYTF
clone size: .; V gene: TRBV6-1; D gene: .; J gene: TRBJ1-1; CDR3 DNA: TGTGCCAGCAGTTCAGTAGAGGGATACACTGAAGCTTTCTTT; CDR3 protein: CASSSVEGYTEAFF
clone size: .; V gene: TRBV19; D gene: .; J gene: TRBJ2-2; CDR3 DNA: TGTGCCAGTAGTAAAAAGACACACGGGGAGCTGTTTTTT; CDR3 protein: CASSKKTHGELFF
clone size: .; V gene: TRBV5-1; D gene: .; J gene: TRBJ2-5; CDR3 DNA: TGCGCCAGCAGCTTGGGGGGGACAAAAGAGACCCAGTACTTC; CDR3 protein: CASSLGGTKETQYF
clone size: .; V gene: TRBV28; D gene: TRBD2; J gene: TRBJ2-3; CDR3 DNA: TGTGCCAGCAGACCCACTAGCGGGGGCACAGATACGCAGTATTTT; CDR3 protein: CASRPTSGGTDTQYF
clone size: .; V gene: TRBV7-2; D gene: .; J gene: TRBJ2-5; CDR3 DNA: TGTGCCAGCAGCTTAGATACTAGATTGGAGACCCAGTACTTC; CDR3 protein: CASSLDTRLETQYF
clone size: .; V gene: TRBV11-2; D gene: .; J gene: TRBJ2-2; CDR3 DNA: TGTGCCAGCATATGGGGGAACACCGGGGAGCTGTTTTTT; CDR3 protein: CASIWGNTGELFF
clone size: .; V gene: TRBV14; D gene: .; J gene: TRBJ2-3; CDR3 DNA: TGTGCCAGCAGCCAAGTTGCAACAGATACGCAGTATTTT; CDR3 protein: CASSQVATDTQYF
clone size: .; V gene: TRBV18; D gene: .; J gene: TRBJ2-2; CDR3 DNA: TGTGCCAGCTCCCCCAGTAGTCCTTCGAACACCGGGGAGCTGTTTTTT; CDR3 protein: CASSPSSPSNTGELFF
clone size: once; V gene: TRBV5-1; D gene: TRBD2; J gene: TRBJ2-5; CDR3 DNA: TGCGCCAGCAGCCGCGATTATACTAGCGGGGGGCTGAAGACCCAGTACTTC; CDR3 protein: CASSRDYTSGGLKTQYF